This TCR beta chain was documented in a study of blood T cell repertoires in COVID-19 (dated by TCRdb to the early 2020s). Looking at the study overall: Samples covering the acute and convalescent phases of COVID-19 were provided by collaborators in the United States, Italy and Spain. The prospective study material was composed of cDNA or gDNA derived from T cells, B-cell-depleted T cells, or PBMCs. Where available, HLA class I and class II types were obtained from metadata supplied by the sample provider rather than from assay-based typing. The dataset comprised deeply sampled blood TCRbeta repertoires from subjects exposed to, actively infected with, or recovered from COVID-19. The repertoires were made available in a free public database intended to serve as a resource for research on the immune response to SARS-CoV-2. Samples came from the ongoing ImmuneRACE study (first 160 participants) plus 1,254 subjects from 6 global collaborators. Sample metadata almost always included a de-identified subject ID, COVID-19 status, age in years and sex. The study at large found these results: How much clinical and demographic metadata was included differed by source and by participant, and the metadata was provided uncurated.

On this clone: The specificity of this receptor is unknown. Base qualities are not at hand, and no much larger clone is one base apart.

V trim: 4 bases; J trim: 1 base; unmatched bases: 13. Sequences LGHNA (CDR1) and YNFKEQ (CDR2) are obtained from the germline V gene. The CDR3 runs 19 residues from the cysteine to the phenylalanine. Only the CDR3 DNA stays, 57 bases, in frame from base 1. TCRbeta CDR3 regions were amplified from genomic DNA by means of the immunoSEQ Assay, a bias-controlled multiplex PCR. As for the original processing: The number of nucleated cells in each sample was estimated by amplification of reference gene primers within the assay. Sequence reads were collapsed and filtered to measure the absolute abundance of every unique TCRbeta CDR3 rearrangement. Productive Simpson clonality was computed per sample as the square root of Simpson's diversity index over productive rearrangements. The immuneACCESS repertoire file appears here via TCRdb, limited to in-frame rearrangements. These files lack a portion of the clones; in checked studies, under half of the deficit traces to unresolved V genes, and the cause of the others is not known. V and J calls and clone size come straight from that table; D and trimming were deduced from the DNA. The sample profile shows tens of thousands of clones; around 90% of them were found once. The biggest ten clones account for approximately 2.2% of the sample.

Collaborating institutions collected whole blood in K2EDTA tubes following their own protocols. For TCRbeta analysis, collaborators shipped samples in one of three forms: frozen whole blood, isolated PBMCs, or DNA extracted from either of those sample types. The sequence was collected from a human donor with active COVID-19. The donor label of this sample is uncertain. The chain uses TRBV4-2 and TRBJ2-5; the junction holds 12 bases that match TRBD2. The sequenced material came from peripheral blood. The CDR3 amino acid sequence is: CASSLLGDTSGGTQETQYF. The DNA sequence is given as TGTGCCAGCAGCCTCCTAGGGGACACTAGCGGGGGGACCCAAGAGACCCAGTACTTC.